These 18 T cell receptor beta chains originate from one sample sequenced in a study of technical replicates of blood from four donors. TCRdb's copy holds only in-frame clones and misses some; the assay was immunoSEQ multiplex PCR. The sample includes around 81,000 clones, around four fifths seen only once; the top ten take about 4%. Sequencing input: PBMCs. The receptors shown here come from a human donor in good health. Some clones in this sample may be carry-over from other donors' samples.

The chain recombines TRBV15 with TRBJ1-5; maybe TRBD1 (5 bases). The CDR3 is 14 amino acids. The V end was cut by 0 bases, the J end by 6 bases, with 9 bases between. Germline CDR1 LNHNV, CDR2 YYDKDF (reference sequence). Here the CDR3 DNA reads TGTGCCACCAGCAGAGAAGGGCAGGGTCAGCCCCAGCATTTT. Translated, it gives CATSREGQGQPQHF.

For the CDR3, the DNA is TGTGCCAGCCTTAAGGGACTAGAGTTCGGGGAGCAGTACTTC. Its protein is CASLKGLEFGEQYF. V and J are TRBV6-1 and TRBJ2-7; the match to TRBD2 covers 8 bases. Per germline, CDR1 MNHNS and CDR2 SASEGT. V dropped 8 bases and J dropped 7; count of bases not matched to a gene: 13. The CDR3 covers 14 residues.

The rearrangement links TRBV5-1 to TRBJ2-3; TRBD2 is a possible D gene (5 bases). Germline V CDR1 and CDR2: SGHRS, YFSETQ. V gave up 7 bases and J gave up 1 base, with 10 bases separating them. CDR3 length: 13 amino acids. Here the CDR3 DNA reads TGCGCCAGCGCCCTGCGGGGCACAGATACGCAGTATTTT. Translated, it gives CASALRGTDTQYF.

The rearrangement uses TRBV29-1 and TRBJ2-3, with 11 positions matching TRBD2. The CDR3 sequence is 13 residues long. Germline V lookup: CDR1 SQVTM, CDR2 ANQGSEA. V shed 7 bases and J 4 bases; nucleotides not matched to a gene: 4. CDR3 sequence: CSAMTSGADTQYF. Written as DNA, the CDR3 is TGCAGCGCTATGACTAGCGGGGCAGATACGCAGTATTTT.

The chain couples TRBV7-9 to TRBJ2-5, with 8 bases lining up with TRBD1. TRBJ2-7 explains the end of the DNA better; the J call may be wrong. The germline gives CDR1 SEHNR, CDR2 FQNEAQ (reference sequence). There are 15 residues in the CDR3. Written as DNA, the CDR3 is TGTGCCAGCAGCGATACAGGGGGAGGCTCCTACGAGCAGTACTTC. Translating gives CASSDTGGGSYEQYF.

The V gene is TRBV30, the J gene TRBJ1-2; 8 bases are shared with TRBD1. This CDR3 is built from 14 residues. The V gene end was trimmed by 2 bases and the J gene end by 2 bases; junction bases not matched to a gene: 4. Germline V lookup: CDR1 GTSNPN, CDR2 SVGIG (reference sequence). The CDR3 sequence: CAWSPAGGNYGYTF. The CDR3 region has the DNA TGTGCCTGGAGTCCGGCAGGGGGCAACTATGGCTACACCTTC.

This clone has a handful of counts. This rearrangement joins TRBV9 to TRBJ2-2, with 9 bases lining up with TRBD1. This CDR3 has 15 amino acids. The J segment lost 4 bases and the V segment lost 2 bases, leaving 3 bases of the junction unmatched. Germline V gene lookup returns CDR1 SGDLS and CDR2 YYNGEE. The DNA for the CDR3 is TGTGCCAGCAGCGTTACGACAGGGGGCACCGGGGAGCTGTTTTTT. It codes for CASSVTTGGTGELFF.

The V and J genes are TRBV9 and TRBJ2-1; 16 bases align to TRBD2. V trimming: 1 base; J trimming: 9 bases; junction bases outside the gene matches: 7. The V gene's germline CDR1 is SGDLS and CDR2 YYNGEE. The CDR3 runs to 17 residues. CDR3 DNA: TGTGCCAGCAGCGTAAGGGGGACTAGCGGGGGGGCCGGTGAGCAGTTCTTC. Amino acid sequence: CASSVRGTSGGAGEQFF.

This chain connects TRBV4-2 to TRBJ2-2; TRBD1 agrees at 11 bases. In germline, CDR1 is LGHNA, CDR2 YNFKEQ. V trimming: 6 bases; J trimming: 7 bases; junction bases outside the gene matches: 7. The CDR3 length is 15 residues. Written as DNA, the CDR3 is TGTGCCAGCAGTCGGGACAGGGGGGTTGGCGGGGAGCTGTTTTTT. Protein: CASSRDRGVGGELFF.

This chain joins TRBV30 and TRBJ1-2; D is perhaps TRBD1 (6 bases). The V and J ends lost 5 bases and 8 bases respectively, with 15 bases between them. The CDR3 contains 12 residues. Germline-derived CDR1 and CDR2 are GTSNPN and SVGIG (reference sequence). The CDR3 sequence: CAWSTGPRGYTF. For the CDR3, the DNA is TGTGCCTGGTCTACAGGGCCCAGGGGCTACACCTTC.

The chain links TRBV2 to TRBJ1-1, with 9 bases aligning to TRBD1. The junction had 10 bases not matched to a gene; V was cut back by 8 bases and J by 6 bases. The CDR3 totals 14 residues. Germline V gene lookup returns CDR1 SNHLY and CDR2 FYNNEI. CDR3: CASGGGQGPSEAFF. The CDR3 nucleotides read TGTGCCAGCGGGGGGGGACAGGGACCTTCTGAAGCTTTCTTT. Complete variable domain (other parts from reference TRBV2 and TRBJ1-1): EPEVTQTPSHQVTQMGQEVILRCVPISNHLYFYWYRQILGQKVEFLVSFYNNEISEKSEIFDDQFSVERPDGSNFTLKIRSTKLEDSAMYFCASGGGQGPSEAFFGQGTRLTVV.

This chain joins TRBV9 and TRBJ1-4; D might be TRBD1 (5 bases). This CDR3 contains 16 residues. Germline V gene lookup returns CDR1 SGDLS and CDR2 YYNGEE. V lost 1 base and J 4 bases, leaving 14 bases between the germline ends. CDR3 protein: CASSVFPGFGNEKLFF. The CDR3 DNA follows: TGTGCCAGCAGCGTATTCCCAGGGTTTGGTAATGAAAAACTGTTTTTT.

The chain recombines TRBV29-1 with TRBJ2-3; 9 positions match TRBD1. V lost 6 bases to trimming and J lost 3 bases; unmatched junction nucleotides: 10. CDR1 and CDR2 from the germline V gene are SQVTM and ANQGSEA. CDR3 length equals 15 residues. The CDR3 loop reads CSVKRQGGETDTQYF. The CDR3 bases are TGCAGCGTGAAGCGACAGGGGGGCGAGACAGATACGCAGTATTTT.

The V gene is TRBV10-3, the J gene TRBJ1-5; 7 bases are a match to TRBD1. From germline, CDR1 is ENHRY and CDR2 SYGVKD. V shed 0 bases, J shed 5 bases, and the junction held 4 bases outside the gene matches. CDR3 length: 15 residues. CDR3 DNA: TGTGCCATCAGTGAGTCCCGGACAGGTGATCAGCCCCAGCATTTT. As protein: CAISESRTGDQPQHF.

This chain uses TRBV7-6 with TRBJ2-3; 10 positions match TRBD1. The CDR3 totals 18 residues. CDR1 SGHVS and CDR2 FNYEAQ come from the germline V gene. V shed 5 bases and J 0 bases; nucleotides not matched to a gene: 11. The CDR3 protein is CASSLKPGQGTSTDTQYF. CDR3 in DNA: TGTGCCAGCAGCCTAAAACCGGGACAGGGGACTAGCACAGATACGCAGTATTTT.

The rearrangement joins TRBV19 to TRBJ2-4, with TRBD1 as a possible D gene (7 bases). Germline CDR1 LNHDA, CDR2 SQIVND (reference sequence). CDR3 length: 12 residues. V was pared by 6 bases and J by 8 bases, with 11 bases between. The CDR3 DNA follows: TGTGCCAGTAGAACAGGGGAGGACATTCAGTACTTC. Protein product: CASRTGEDIQYF.

This chain uses TRBV5-4 with TRBJ2-1; 9 bases map to TRBD1. The CDR3 totals 15 residues. V shed 4 bases and J 6 bases; nucleotides not matched to a gene: 8. CDR1 is SGHNT, CDR2 YYREEE, per germline (reference sequence). Here the CDR3 reads CASSLGQGRINEQFF. In DNA form, the CDR3 reads TGTGCCAGCAGCCTCGGACAGGGGAGGATCAATGAGCAGTTCTTC.

This clone was counted between two and nine times. The chain has TRBV25-1 and TRBJ2-7, with 8 positions matching TRBD2. This CDR3 comprises 14 residues. Germline CDR1 and CDR2: MGHDK and SYGVNS. Trimming cost V 9 bases and J 1 base; bases outside gene matches: 8. The CDR3 sequence is CARVWRGRSYEQYF. CDR3 DNA sequence: TGTGCCAGGGTCTGGCGCGGGAGGTCCTACGAGCAGTACTTC.